This entry lists 9 T cell receptor beta chains sequenced from one sample in a study of identical twins. TCRdb fed the 5' RACE reads into MiXCR, producing one record per CDR3 protein. The table has 500,000 to 650,000 distinct CDR3 sequences, about 20% seen once; the top ten hold around 0.48%. This sample also appeared in a second study, on yellow fever vaccine responses in identical twins.

What was sequenced was CD4+ T cells sorted from blood. All receptors derive from a woman between 18 and 30 years old in good health.

This clonotype was counted once. The chain recombines TRBV20-1 with TRBJ2-7; 12 positions agree with TRBD2. The V and J ends lost 6 bases and 2 bases, in that order; junction bases with no gene match: 11. Germline V gene sequence: CDR1 DFQATT, CDR2 SNEGSKA (reference sequence). This CDR3 has 16 amino acids. CDR3 loop: CSAGPRTSGTTYEQYF. DNA for the CDR3: TGCAGTGCCGGTCCCAGGACTAGCGGGACCACCTACGAGCAGTACTTC.

The chain carries TRBV29-1 and TRBJ1-1; TRBD1 might be the D (6 bases). CDR3 size: 12 residues. The ends were cut back, 7 bases at V and 0 bases at J, with 9 bases in the middle. Germline V gene data show CDR1 as SQVTM and CDR2 as ANQGSEA. The CDR3 loop is CSGRGLNTEAFF. In DNA form, the CDR3 reads TGCAGCGGAAGGGGGTTGAACACTGAAGCTTTCTTT.

The chain carries TRBV5-5 and TRBJ2-2, with 11 bases identical to TRBD2. Germline CDR1 is SGHKS and CDR2 is YYEKEE (reference sequence). The CDR3 spans 15 residues. With 4 bases clipped from V and 5 bases from J, the junction kept 4 bases outside the gene matches. The CDR3 DNA is TGTGCCAGCAGCACACTAGCGGGGGAAACCGGGGAGCTGTTTTTT. Translating gives CASSTLAGETGELFF.

This clonotype occurred a few times. The V and J genes are TRBV29-1 and TRBJ1-1; D remains unclear. The V end lost 6 bases, the J end lost 0 bases, and 11 bases lay between the germline ends. CDR1 and CDR2 from the germline V gene are SQVTM and ANQGSEA. This CDR3 comprises 13 residues. CDR3 loop: CSVGQRMNTEAFF. DNA for the CDR3: TGCAGCGTCGGCCAGAGAATGAACACTGAAGCTTTCTTT.

The rearrangement links TRBV5-1 to TRBJ2-3; the D gene is possibly TRBD1 (5 bases). Per germline, CDR1 SGHRS and CDR2 YFSETQ. Between the trimmed V and J ends, which lost 4 bases and 2 bases, there was a span of 11 bases. CDR3 length equals 14 residues. CDR3 sequence reads: CASSVGLYTDTQYF. CDR3 bases: TGCGCCAGCAGCGTGGGGCTCTACACAGATACGCAGTATTTT.

The V gene is TRBV19, the J gene TRBJ1-2; possible D gene TRBD1, 5 bases. Per germline, CDR1 LNHDA and CDR2 SQIVND (reference sequence). The CDR3 is made up of 13 amino acids. The V end lost 5 bases, the J end lost 1 base, and 8 bases lay between the germline ends. The CDR3 loop reads CASSDRFNYGYTF. CDR3 in DNA: TGTGCCAGTAGTGACAGATTTAACTATGGCTACACCTTC. Full variable domain (outside the CDR3, taken from reference TRBV19 and TRBJ1-2): DGGITQSPKYLFRKEGQNVTLSCEQNLNHDAMYWYRQDPGQGLRLIYYSQIVNDFQKGDIAEGYSVSREKKESFPLTVTSAQKNPTAFYLCASSDRFNYGYTFGSGTRLTVV.

The chain uses TRBV27 and TRBJ1-6; 7 bases fit TRBD1. Germline V lookup: CDR1 MNHEY, CDR2 SMNVEV (reference sequence). Trimming cost V 3 bases and J 10 bases; bases outside gene matches: 6. The CDR3 length is 14 residues. CDR3 loop: CASSFEGAKSPLHF. CDR3 DNA sequence: TGTGCCAGCAGTTTCGAGGGGGCGAAGTCACCCCTCCACTTT.

J is TRBJ2-1 and V is TRBV18; 11 nucleotides match TRBD1. In germline, CDR1 is KGHSH, CDR2 LQKENI. The CDR3 runs to 16 residues. V dropped 6 bases and J dropped 5; count of bases not matched to a gene: 9. The CDR3 DNA reads TGTGCCAGCTCGCCGACCGGGACAGGGGGGCACAATGAGCAGTTCTTC. This gives the protein CASSPTGTGGHNEQFF.

This clonotype was seen a handful of times. The V and J genes are TRBV3-1 and TRBJ2-4; unclear D gene. CDR1 and CDR2 from the germline V gene are LGHDT and YNNKEL (reference sequence). Trimming took off 2 bases at V and 3 bases at J, with 8 bases between the two ends. The CDR3 runs 14 residues. The CDR3 loop reads CASSQNYVKNIQYF. The CDR3 DNA sequence: TGTGCCAGCAGCCAAAACTATGTCAAAAACATTCAGTACTTC.